Many counts were recorded for the clone carrying this T cell receptor beta chain. Its matching antigen is unknown. The record originates from a study of T cell repertoires in cytomegalovirus infection. Germline V gene sequence: CDR1 SGHTA, CDR2 FQGNSA. The CDR3 has 16 amino acids. V lost 3 bases, J lost 3 bases, and 8 bases stayed unmatched. Broader study findings: HLA-C-restricted, CMV-specific TCR beta clonotypes were dominant ex vivo.

TCRdb fed the reads into MiXCR, producing one record per CDR3 protein. This sample yields over 300,000 distinct CDR3 sequences, of which about 17% are seen a single time; 12% belongs to the top ten. Sequencing was carried out using PBMCs. This TCR derives from a human donor in good health (CMV status not recorded). Some clones in this sample may be carry-over from other donors' samples. The rearrangement links TRBV7-2 to TRBJ2-5; 9 positions match TRBD2. The CDR3 sequence: CASSLALAGTEETQYF. Here the CDR3 DNA reads TGTGCCAGCAGCTTGGCCCTAGCGGGGACCGAAGAGACCCAGTACTTC.